This TCR beta chain was observed in a study of read filtering for tumor transcriptome and immune sequencing. On the study more broadly: Mean patient age was approximately 66 years, range about 47 to 85; around 17 male, more than 11 female. Transcriptome libraries were built from DNase-treated RNA. RNA-seq yielded only about 75 to 1,400 TCR reads, IR-seq about 3.5 to 11 million.

Sampling of bone marrow took place during active disease in every patient. Trimming removed 0 bases from V and 4 bases from J, with 13 bases in between. Germline lookup yields CDR1 KGHSH and CDR2 LQKENI. The CDR3 consists of 17 residues. This clonotype has ten or more counts. The library was built from approximately 400 ng RNA with molecular barcoded adaptors for alpha/delta and beta/gamma chains. TCRdb ran MiXCR on the reads and lists one entry per CDR3 protein. The table records tens of thousands of distinct CDR3 sequences, 20% to 25% of them present only once. The chain employs TRBV18 and TRBJ2-6; no definite D call. Sequencing was done on a sample of a population of CD138-negative cells sorted from bone marrow. The receptor comes from a donor at least 40 years old with multiple myeloma. In DNA form, the CDR3 reads TGTGCCAGCTCACCACCTGGGGATATACCCGGGGCCAACGTCCTGACTTTC. Protein product: CASSPPGDIPGANVLTF. The whole variable domain, filled in from reference TRBV18 and TRBJ2-6, reads NAGVMQNPRHLVRRRGQEARLRCSPMKGHSHVYWYRQLPEEGLKFMVYLQKENIIDESGMPKERFSAEFPKEGPSILRIQQVVRGDSAAYFCASSPPGDIPGANVLTFGAGSRLTVL.